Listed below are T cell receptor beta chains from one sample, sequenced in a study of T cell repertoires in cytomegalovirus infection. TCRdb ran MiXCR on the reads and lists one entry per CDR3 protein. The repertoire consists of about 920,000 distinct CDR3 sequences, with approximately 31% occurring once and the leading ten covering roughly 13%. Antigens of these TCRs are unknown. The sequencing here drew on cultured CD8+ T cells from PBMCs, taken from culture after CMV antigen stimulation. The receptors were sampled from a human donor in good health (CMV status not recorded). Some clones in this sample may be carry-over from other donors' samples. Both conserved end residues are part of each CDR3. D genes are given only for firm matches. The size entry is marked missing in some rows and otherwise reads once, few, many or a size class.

CDR3 protein: CASSPGLALGEQFF
CDR3 DNA: TGTGCCAGCAGCCCGGGACTAGCGTTAGGTGAGCAGTTCTTC
V gene: TRBV27
clone size: .
D gene: TRBD2
J gene: TRBJ2-1

CDR3 protein: CASSSQGKLYEKLFF
CDR3 DNA: TGTGCCAGCAGCTCCCAGGGGAAGTTGTATGAAAAACTGTTTTTT
V gene: TRBV5-5
clone size: .
D gene: .
J gene: TRBJ1-4

CDR3 protein: CASSLRVGNQPQHF
CDR3 DNA: TGTGCCAGCAGTCTCAGGGTAGGAAATCAGCCCCAGCATTTT
V gene: TRBV12-3/TRBV12-4
clone size: few
D gene: .
J gene: TRBJ1-5

CDR3 protein: CASSSKDLGQPQHF
CDR3 DNA: TGTGCCAGCAGCTCGAAGGACCTCGGTCAGCCCCAGCATTTT
V gene: TRBV5-6
clone size: few
D gene: .
J gene: TRBJ1-5

CDR3 protein: CASSPEVVGGDKNIQYF
CDR3 DNA: TGTGCCAGCAGCCCGGAGGTCGTAGGGGGGGACAAAAACATTCAGTACTTC
V gene: TRBV7-9
clone size: .
D gene: .
J gene: TRBJ2-4

CDR3 protein: CASNNPSGVENIQYF
CDR3 DNA: TGTGCCAGCAATAATCCCTCGGGGGTGGAAAACATTCAGTACTTC
V gene: TRBV12-3/TRBV12-4
clone size: few
D gene: .
J gene: TRBJ2-4

CDR3 protein: CASSPGTGVRAFF
CDR3 DNA: TGCGCCAGCAGCCCCGGGACAGGGGTACGAGCTTTCTTT
V gene: TRBV5-1
clone size: few
D gene: TRBD1
J gene: TRBJ1-1

CDR3 protein: CASIAGPTNTEAFF
CDR3 DNA: TGTGCCAGTATCGCGGGACCGACGAACACTGAAGCTTTCTTT
V gene: TRBV19
clone size: .
D gene: .
J gene: TRBJ1-1

CDR3 protein: CASSAAGTGGNPYGYTF
CDR3 DNA: TGTGCCAGCAGCGCAGCCGGGACAGGGGGAAATCCCTATGGCTACACCTTC
V gene: TRBV5-5
clone size: few
D gene: TRBD1
J gene: TRBJ1-2

CDR3 protein: CASSGRGLAGAGSSYNEQFF
CDR3 DNA: TGTGCCAGCAGCGGAAGAGGACTAGCGGGGGCCGGGAGCTCCTACAATGAGCAGTTCTTC
V gene: TRBV11-2
clone size: .
D gene: TRBD2
J gene: TRBJ2-1

CDR3 protein: CASSPPMGNTGELFF
CDR3 DNA: TGTGCCAGCAGCCCGCCAATGGGTAACACCGGGGAGCTGTTTTTT
V gene: TRBV7-6
clone size: few
D gene: .
J gene: TRBJ2-2

CDR3 protein: CASSLLEDTQYF
CDR3 DNA: TGTGCCAGCAGTTTATTAGAGGATACGCAGTATTTT
V gene: TRBV12-3/TRBV12-4
clone size: many
D gene: .
J gene: TRBJ2-3

CDR3 protein: CSVENRFNEQFF
CDR3 DNA: TGCAGCGTTGAAAATCGATTTAATGAGCAGTTCTTC
V gene: TRBV29-1
clone size: few
D gene: .
J gene: TRBJ2-1

CDR3 protein: CASSSPIPGQITDTQYF
CDR3 DNA: TGTGCCAGCAGCTCCCCTATTCCGGGACAGATCACAGATACGCAGTATTTT
V gene: TRBV7-6
clone size: .
D gene: TRBD1
J gene: TRBJ2-3

CDR3 protein: CASSFKQADTQYF
CDR3 DNA: TGTGCCAGCAGCTTCAAACAGGCAGATACGCAGTATTTT
V gene: TRBV7-8
clone size: .
D gene: .
J gene: TRBJ2-3

CDR3 protein: CASSYGRSNYGYTF
CDR3 DNA: TGTGCCAGCAGTTACGGACGTAGTAACTATGGCTACACCTTC
V gene: TRBV6-2/TRBV6-3
clone size: few
D gene: .
J gene: TRBJ1-2

CDR3 protein: CASSLEVTQANTGELFF
CDR3 DNA: TGTGCCAGCAGCTTAGAGGTGACACAGGCCAACACCGGGGAGCTGTTTTTT
V gene: TRBV7-6
clone size: .
D gene: .
J gene: TRBJ2-2

CDR3 protein: CASSPYYNEQFF
CDR3 DNA: TGTGCCAGCAGTCCCTATTACAATGAGCAGTTCTTC
V gene: TRBV2
clone size: many
D gene: .
J gene: TRBJ2-1

CDR3 protein: CSVEEGRNTGELFF
CDR3 DNA: TGCAGCGTTGAGGAGGGCCGGAACACCGGGGAGCTGTTTTTT
V gene: TRBV29-1
clone size: once
D gene: .
J gene: TRBJ2-2

CDR3 protein: CASSWDSMDEQYF
CDR3 DNA: TGTGCCAGCAGCTGGGACAGTATGGACGAGCAGTACTTC
V gene: TRBV7-2
clone size: many
D gene: TRBD1
J gene: TRBJ2-7

CDR3 protein: CSARTQAYNEQFF
CDR3 DNA: TGCAGTGCTAGAACACAGGCCTACAATGAGCAGTTCTTC
V gene: TRBV20-1
clone size: .
D gene: .
J gene: TRBJ2-1

CDR3 protein: CASSYFGGSSYNEQFF
CDR3 DNA: TGTGCCAGCAGCTACTTCGGCGGGAGCTCCTACAATGAGCAGTTCTTC
V gene: TRBV7-3
clone size: few
D gene: TRBD2
J gene: TRBJ2-1

CDR3 protein: CSARGRGRMDEQFF
CDR3 DNA: TGCAGTGCTAGAGGGAGGGGGCGGATGGATGAGCAGTTCTTC
V gene: TRBV20-1
clone size: .
D gene: .
J gene: TRBJ2-1

CDR3 protein: CASSLVFNNEQFF
CDR3 DNA: TGTGCCAGCAGTTTAGTTTTCAACAATGAGCAGTTCTTC
V gene: TRBV12-3/TRBV12-4
clone size: .
D gene: .
J gene: TRBJ2-1

CDR3 protein: CASSLRAAWSSYNEQFF
CDR3 DNA: TGTGCCAGCAGCTTAAGGGCCGCCTGGAGCTCCTACAATGAGCAGTTCTTC
V gene: TRBV7-3
clone size: few
D gene: .
J gene: TRBJ2-1

CDR3 protein: CASSLKGPPRSNTGELFF
CDR3 DNA: TGTGCCAGCAGCTTAAAAGGCCCGCCGCGGTCTAACACCGGGGAGCTGTTTTTT
V gene: TRBV7-2
clone size: many
D gene: .
J gene: TRBJ2-2

CDR3 protein: CASSYQTMERDTEAFF
CDR3 DNA: TGTGCCAGCAGTTACCAAACGATGGAACGGGACACTGAAGCTTTCTTT
V gene: TRBV6-2/TRBV6-3
clone size: .
D gene: .
J gene: TRBJ1-1

CDR3 protein: CASSYDVASGQETQYF
CDR3 DNA: TGTGCCAGCAGTTACGACGTGGCTAGCGGGCAAGAGACCCAGTACTTC
V gene: TRBV6-2/TRBV6-3
clone size: .
D gene: TRBD2
J gene: TRBJ2-5

CDR3 protein: CATDSPQETQYF
CDR3 DNA: TGTGCCACCGACTCCCCCCAAGAGACCCAGTACTTC
V gene: TRBV7-9
clone size: .
D gene: .
J gene: TRBJ2-5

CDR3 protein: CAIGGDTEAFF
CDR3 DNA: TGTGCCATCGGGGGGGACACTGAAGCTTTCTTT
V gene: TRBV10-3
clone size: .
D gene: .
J gene: TRBJ1-1

CDR3 protein: CASSLSMVWTEAFF
CDR3 DNA: TGTGCCAGCAGTTTATCCATGGTATGGACTGAAGCTTTCTTT
V gene: TRBV28
clone size: .
D gene: .
J gene: TRBJ1-1

CDR3 protein: CASSLLGGDGYTF
CDR3 DNA: TGTGCCAGCAGCCTCCTCGGAGGGGACGGCTACACCTTC
V gene: TRBV7-6
clone size: many
D gene: .
J gene: TRBJ1-2

CDR3 protein: CASSYTILSDSPLHF
CDR3 DNA: TGTGCCAGCAGTTACACCATATTGTCGGACTCACCCCTCCACTTT
V gene: TRBV6-5
clone size: few
D gene: .
J gene: TRBJ1-6

CDR3 protein: CASSVGLGGTYEQYF
CDR3 DNA: TGTGCCAGCAGCGTAGGTTTAGGGGGAACCTACGAGCAGTACTTC
V gene: TRBV9
clone size: .
D gene: .
J gene: TRBJ2-7

CDR3 protein: CASSPSGGASRETQYF
CDR3 DNA: TGTGCCAGCAGTCCTAGCGGGGGGGCCTCCCGCGAGACCCAGTACTTC
V gene: TRBV27
clone size: .
D gene: TRBD2
J gene: TRBJ2-5

CDR3 protein: CASSPGVAVNTEAFF
CDR3 DNA: TGCGCCAGCAGCCCTGGGGTGGCGGTGAACACTGAAGCTTTCTTT
V gene: TRBV4-1
clone size: few
D gene: .
J gene: TRBJ1-1

CDR3 protein: CASSLQGAGGPQHF
CDR3 DNA: TGTGCCAGCAGTTTACAGGGGGCAGGAGGGCCCCAGCATTTT
V gene: TRBV12-3/TRBV12-4
clone size: .
D gene: TRBD1
J gene: TRBJ1-5

CDR3 protein: CASSLALVTQPQHF
CDR3 DNA: TGTGCCAGCAGCTTAGCGCTGGTAACTCAGCCCCAGCATTTT
V gene: TRBV7-2
clone size: few
D gene: .
J gene: TRBJ1-5

CDR3 protein: CASSPTRTANYGYTF
CDR3 DNA: TGTGCCAGCAGCCCTACCCGGACAGCGAACTATGGCTACACCTTC
V gene: TRBV5-6
clone size: .
D gene: .
J gene: TRBJ1-2

CDR3 protein: CASRLLAKSTDTQYF
CDR3 DNA: TGTGCCAGCAGGTTACTAGCGAAAAGCACAGATACGCAGTATTTT
V gene: TRBV7-6
clone size: few
D gene: TRBD2
J gene: TRBJ2-3

CDR3 protein: CASRWGPNSPLHF
CDR3 DNA: TGTGCCAGCAGATGGGGGCCTAATTCACCCCTCCACTTT
V gene: TRBV25-1
clone size: few
D gene: .
J gene: TRBJ1-6

CDR3 protein: CASSEPRTGEVTYNSPLHF
CDR3 DNA: TGTGCCAGCAGTGAGCCAAGAACAGGGGAAGTAACCTATAATTCACCCCTCCACTTT
V gene: TRBV2
clone size: once
D gene: TRBD1
J gene: TRBJ1-6

CDR3 protein: CASSHRGAYTDTQYF
CDR3 DNA: TGTGCCAGCAGCCACAGGGGGGCGTACACAGATACGCAGTATTTT
V gene: TRBV7-9
clone size: many
D gene: TRBD1
J gene: TRBJ2-3

CDR3 protein: CASSPVGRGLSGSNVLTF
CDR3 DNA: TGTGCCAGCAGCCCAGTAGGGCGGGGCCTATCTGGGTCCAACGTCCTGACTTTC
V gene: TRBV14
clone size: .
D gene: .
J gene: TRBJ2-6

CDR3 protein: CASSPGWGLNQPQHF
CDR3 DNA: TGTGCCAGCAGCCCCGGTTGGGGTTTAAATCAGCCCCAGCATTTT
V gene: TRBV7-6
clone size: few
D gene: .
J gene: TRBJ1-5

CDR3 protein: CATSRTGGPNQPQHF
CDR3 DNA: TGTGCCACCAGCAGGACAGGGGGCCCAAATCAGCCCCAGCATTTT
V gene: TRBV15
clone size: .
D gene: TRBD1
J gene: TRBJ1-5

CDR3 protein: CASSEIAGGPHEQYF
CDR3 DNA: TGTGCCAGCAGTGAAATCGCGGGGGGGCCTCACGAGCAGTACTTC
V gene: TRBV6-1
clone size: once
D gene: TRBD2
J gene: TRBJ2-7

CDR3 protein: CASSFPPRDTQYF
CDR3 DNA: TGTGCCAGCAGCTTCCCCCCGAGAGATACGCAGTATTTT
V gene: TRBV5-6
clone size: .
D gene: .
J gene: TRBJ2-3

CDR3 protein: CASSLDQGNYEQYF
CDR3 DNA: TGTGCCAGCAGCTTAGATCAGGGGAACTACGAGCAGTACTTC
V gene: TRBV7-6
clone size: .
D gene: .
J gene: TRBJ2-7

CDR3 protein: CASSSGGTGVTDTQYF
CDR3 DNA: TGTGCCAGCAGCTCGGGAGGGACAGGGGTAACAGATACGCAGTATTTT
V gene: TRBV7-6
clone size: .
D gene: TRBD1
J gene: TRBJ2-3

CDR3 protein: CASSYSRVRVGNQPQHF
CDR3 DNA: TGTGCCAGCAGTTACTCGAGGGTTAGGGTCGGGAATCAGCCCCAGCATTTT
V gene: TRBV6-2/TRBV6-3
clone size: many
D gene: .
J gene: TRBJ1-5

CDR3 protein: CASSLGVGLYNEQFF
CDR3 DNA: TGTGCCAGCAGCTTGGGGGTGGGACTATACAATGAGCAGTTCTTC
V gene: TRBV7-6
clone size: .
D gene: TRBD2
J gene: TRBJ2-1

CDR3 protein: CASSLYQGRNAKNIQYF
CDR3 DNA: TGCGCCAGCAGCTTGTATCAGGGGAGGAACGCCAAAAACATTCAGTACTTC
V gene: TRBV5-1
clone size: few
D gene: .
J gene: TRBJ2-4

CDR3 protein: CSASGHLNTEAFF
CDR3 DNA: TGCAGTGCGAGCGGGCATTTGAACACTGAAGCTTTCTTT
V gene: TRBV20-1
clone size: .
D gene: .
J gene: TRBJ1-1